The 17 T cell receptor beta chains in this list originate from one sample, sequenced in a study of cytomegalovirus exposure and HLA in healthy donors. Amplification used 60 Vbeta primers and 13 Jbeta primers. TCRdb's table, derived via immunoSEQ multiplex PCR, lists solely in-frame clones and lacks some. The data show approximately 290,000 clones, with under 90% seen just once and about 0.3% held by the top ten. The sample consisted of PBMCs. The receptors shown here come from a girl aged 2-10 years in good health and CMV-seronegative.

V and J are TRBV11-1 and TRBJ2-3, with TRBD2 matching over 13 bases. Germline CDR1 SGHAT, CDR2 FQDESV (reference sequence). V gave up 3 bases and J gave up 6 bases; unmatched junction bases: 6. This CDR3 is built from 16 residues. CDR3 protein: CASSFGLAGDSDTQYF. The CDR3 DNA follows: TGTGCCAGCAGCTTCGGACTAGCGGGAGATAGTGATACGCAGTATTTT.

This clone was seen a single time. The V and J genes are TRBV19 and TRBJ1-5; D not certain. Germline CDR1 reads LNHDA; CDR2 reads SQIVND (reference sequence). There are 13 residues in the CDR3. V lost 5 bases to trimming and J lost 4 bases, with 9 bases between them. CDR3 DNA: TGTGCCAGTAGTTGGGCAGCAAATCAGCCCCAGCATTTT. Translation gives CASSWAANQPQHF.

V is TRBV28 and J is TRBJ2-7; TRBD1 aligns across 8 bases. V lost 6 bases to trimming and J lost 6 bases; unmatched junction nucleotides: 10. The CDR3 has 14 residues. Germline loops: CDR1 MDHEN, CDR2 SYDVKM. The CDR3 sequence: CASRQQGVVSEQYF. Written as DNA, the CDR3 is TGTGCCAGCAGGCAACAGGGGGTTGTGAGCGAGCAGTACTTC.

The V call is TRBV10-3, the J call TRBJ2-3; D uncertain. From germline, CDR1 is ENHRY and CDR2 SYGVKD. This CDR3 is 13 amino acids long. Trimming removed 8 bases at V and 3 bases at J, with 12 bases between. The CDR3 region is CAIGPATTDTQYF. The CDR3 DNA sequence: TGTGCCATCGGGCCTGCGACGACAGATACGCAGTATTTT.

Here the CDR3 DNA reads TGTGCCAGCAGTCTCGACAGTAATACCGGGGAGCTGTTTTTT. It translates to CASSLDSNTGELFF. The chain carries TRBV6-4 and TRBJ2-2; D might be TRBD1 (5 bases). Germline values: CDR1 MRHNA, CDR2 SNTAGT. The V end was cut by 5 bases, the J end by 5 bases, with 12 bases between. The CDR3 is 14 residues long.

This rearrangement joins TRBV12-5 to TRBJ2-1, with TRBD2 matching 7 bases. CDR3 length: 15 amino acids. CDR1 and CDR2 (germline): LGHNT, FRNRAP. Losses at the gene ends were 3 bases for V and 8 bases for J; bases not matched to a gene: 10. The CDR3 DNA sequence: TGTGCTAGTGGTTTTCGGGGGGTTTTCGTGGATGAGCAGTTCTTC. Its translation: CASGFRGVFVDEQFF. The entire variable domain, with the rest obtained from reference TRBV12-5 and TRBJ2-1, is as follows: DARVTQTPRHKVTEMGQEVTMRCQPILGHNTVFWYRQTMMQGLELLAYFRNRAPLDDSGMPKDRFSAEMPDATLATLKIQPSEPRDSAVYFCASGFRGVFVDEQFFGPGTRLTVL.

J is TRBJ1-5 and V is TRBV6-5; D is undetermined. The CDR3 contains 16 residues. In germline, CDR1 is MNHEY, CDR2 SVGAGI. Trimming shortened V by 4 bases and J by 1 base, and 14 bases separated the two germline ends. This chain's CDR3 is CASSSLRHDSNQPQHF. CDR3 sequence (DNA): TGTGCCAGCAGTTCGCTTCGACACGACAGCAATCAGCCCCAGCATTTT.

The chain uses TRBV28 and TRBJ2-5; D gene unclear. Germline V lookup: CDR1 MDHEN, CDR2 SYDVKM. V shed 4 bases and J shed 3 bases, with 21 bases lying between them. The CDR3 length is 17 residues. CDR3 coding DNA: TGTGCCAGCAGTTCAGCCCCCAGGTCAAGGTGGAAAGAGACCCAGTACTTC. This gives the protein CASSSAPRSRWKETQYF.

The chain recombines TRBV5-4 with TRBJ2-3; no reliable D call. Germline CDR1 reads SGHNT; CDR2 reads YYREEE (reference sequence). This CDR3 spans 14 amino acids. Trimming stripped 4 bases from V and 2 bases from J, with 11 bases between. The CDR3 here is CASSVRLVTDTQYF. CDR3 nucleotide sequence: TGTGCCAGCAGCGTGCGTTTGGTCACAGATACGCAGTATTTT. The full variable domain, in which reference TRBV5-4 and TRBJ2-3 provide the parts outside the CDR3, is ETGVTQSPTHLIKTRGQQVTLRCSSQSGHNTVSWYQQALGQGPQFIFQYYREEENGRGNFPPRFSGLQFPNYSSELNVNALELDDSALYLCASSVRLVTDTQYFGPGTRLTVL.

The table lists this clone with a count of one. The gene calls are TRBV4-1 and TRBJ2-3; the D gene is possibly TRBD2 (5 bases). The germline V gene encodes CDR1 MGHRA and CDR2 YSYEKL. This CDR3 is 15 amino acids long. The V and J ends lost 0 bases and 3 bases respectively, with 10 bases between them. CDR3 sequence: CASSQERAGTDTQYF. The CDR3 bases are TGCGCCAGCAGCCAAGAGCGGGCTGGAACAGATACGCAGTATTTT.

V usage is TRBV27 and J usage is TRBJ2-7; TRBD2 agrees at 8 bases. The V and J ends lost 10 bases and 1 base, in that order; junction bases with no gene match: 9. Germline loops: CDR1 MNHEY, CDR2 SMNVEV (reference sequence). This CDR3 has 14 residues. The CDR3 spells CATLSGVGSYEQYF. The CDR3 DNA is TGTGCCACCCTTAGCGGGGTAGGTTCCTACGAGCAGTACTTC.

The rearrangement links TRBV6-1 to TRBJ2-7; D is ambiguous. The CDR3 is 14 amino acids. The V end lost 1 base, the J end lost 4 bases, and 11 bases lay between the germline ends. Germline V gene sequence: CDR1 MNHNS, CDR2 SASEGT. The CDR3 region has the DNA TGTGCCAGCAGTGAAGGTCCGTTACAATACGAGCAGTACTTC. Translated: CASSEGPLQYEQYF.

This clone was seen a few times. The chain uses TRBV9 and TRBJ2-5; unclear D gene. The CDR3 runs 13 residues. V lost 0 bases and J lost 1, with 4 bases in between. Germline V gene data show CDR1 as SGDLS and CDR2 as YYNGEE. The CDR3 loop reads CASSVASQETQYF. CDR3 DNA: TGTGCCAGCAGCGTAGCCAGCCAAGAGACCCAGTACTTC.

The rearrangement links TRBV7-3 to TRBJ1-2; D is unresolved. The CDR3 sequence is 13 residues long. Germline V gives CDR1 SGHTA, CDR2 FQGTGA. Trimming took 3 bases from V and 6 from J, leaving 11 bases between them. The CDR3 region is CASSFPEIDGYTF. The DNA of the CDR3 is TGTGCCAGCAGCTTCCCAGAAATCGATGGCTACACCTTC.

The chain combines TRBV28 with TRBJ1-2; TRBD1 agrees at 8 bases. The CDR3 sequence is 13 residues long. J was trimmed by 12 bases and V by 6 bases; bases with no gene match: 12. CDR1 and CDR2 from the germline V gene are MDHEN and SYDVKM. Here the CDR3 DNA reads TGTGCCAGCAGCCTTGGGCAGGGGGCACTCGACACCTTC. Amino acid sequence: CASSLGQGALDTF.

V gene TRBV6-1 combines with J gene TRBJ2-1; no reliable D call. V lost 2 bases and J 4 bases, leaving 6 bases between the germline ends. The length of the CDR3 is 13 residues. Germline V gene lookup returns CDR1 MNHNS and CDR2 SASEGT. The CDR3 protein is CASSEPVYNEQFF. DNA for the CDR3: TGTGCCAGCAGTGAACCGGTGTACAATGAGCAGTTCTTC.

The CDR3 loop is CASSYELAGESGTQYF. CDR3 nucleotides: TGTGCCAGCAGTTACGAACTAGCGGGGGAATCGGGGACCCAGTACTTC. This chain joins TRBV6-5 and TRBJ2-5; TRBD2 agrees at 11 bases. CDR3 length: 16 amino acids. Losses at the gene ends were 2 bases for V and 7 bases for J; bases not matched to a gene: 9. Germline values: CDR1 MNHEY, CDR2 SVGAGI.